This T cell receptor (beta chain) was sequenced in a study of blood T cell repertoires in COVID-19. On the study more broadly: Collection of acute and convalescent COVID-19 samples took place in the United States, Italy and Spain.

V was pared by 6 bases and J by 0 bases, with 9 bases between. This CDR3 contains 13 residues. Germline values: CDR1 SGHNT, CDR2 YYREEE (reference sequence). In the authors' methods: Amplification of reference gene primers provided the estimated nucleated cell counts. Data came from immunoSEQ multiplex PCR; TCRdb stores just in-frame clones and leaves some out. That table gives V, J and clone size, and the DNA gave D and trimming. Among under 350,000 clones listed, roughly 85% were seen once. The TCR sequence derives from a human donor in a cohort sampled during active COVID-19. The sample consisted of peripheral blood. The gene calls are TRBV5-4 and TRBJ1-1, with a tentative D call TRBD1 (5 bases). Written as DNA, the CDR3 is TGTGCCAGCACCGGAGGGGTGAACACTGAAGCTTTCTTT. This codes for CASTGGVNTEAFF.